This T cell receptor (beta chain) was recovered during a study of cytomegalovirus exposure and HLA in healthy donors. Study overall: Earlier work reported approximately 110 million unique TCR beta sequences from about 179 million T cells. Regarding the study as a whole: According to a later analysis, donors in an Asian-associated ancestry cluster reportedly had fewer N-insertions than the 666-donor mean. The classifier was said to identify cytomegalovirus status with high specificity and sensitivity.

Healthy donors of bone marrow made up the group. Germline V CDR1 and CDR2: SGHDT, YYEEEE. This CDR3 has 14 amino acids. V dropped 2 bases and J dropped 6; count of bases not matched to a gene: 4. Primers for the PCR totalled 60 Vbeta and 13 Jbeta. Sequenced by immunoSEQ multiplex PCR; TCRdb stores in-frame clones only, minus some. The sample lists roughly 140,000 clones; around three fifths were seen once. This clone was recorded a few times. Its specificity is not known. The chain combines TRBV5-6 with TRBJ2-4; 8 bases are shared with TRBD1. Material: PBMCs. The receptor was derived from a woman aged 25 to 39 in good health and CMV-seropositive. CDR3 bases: TGTGCCAGCAGCTTCGGACAGGGACCAAACATTCAGTACTTC. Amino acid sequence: CASSFGQGPNIQYF.